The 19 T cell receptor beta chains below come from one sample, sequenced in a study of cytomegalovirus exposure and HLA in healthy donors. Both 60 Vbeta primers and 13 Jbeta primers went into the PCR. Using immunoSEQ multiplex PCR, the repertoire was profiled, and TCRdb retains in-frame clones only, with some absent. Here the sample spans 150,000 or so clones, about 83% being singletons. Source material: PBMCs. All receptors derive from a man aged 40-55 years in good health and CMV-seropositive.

The DNA of the CDR3 is TGCGCCAGCAGTGAAGGGACAGTGACCCATGAGCAGTTCTTC. Protein product: CASSEGTVTHEQFF. The gene calls are TRBV10-1 and TRBJ2-1; 7 positions agree with TRBD1. J gave up 8 bases and V 3 bases, and 7 bases lay outside the gene matches. Germline V gene lookup returns CDR1 WNHNN and CDR2 SYGVQD (reference sequence). The CDR3 extends over 14 amino acids.

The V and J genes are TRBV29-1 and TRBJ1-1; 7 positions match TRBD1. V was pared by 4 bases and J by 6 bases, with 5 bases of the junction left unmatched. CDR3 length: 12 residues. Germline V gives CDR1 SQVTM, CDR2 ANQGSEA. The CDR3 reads CSVGQGIAEAFF. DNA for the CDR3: TGCAGCGTTGGACAGGGCATCGCTGAAGCTTTCTTT.

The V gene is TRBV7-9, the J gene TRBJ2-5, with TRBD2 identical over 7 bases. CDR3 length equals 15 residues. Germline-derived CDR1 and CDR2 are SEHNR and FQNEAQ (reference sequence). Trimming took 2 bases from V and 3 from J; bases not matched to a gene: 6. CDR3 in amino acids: CASSLYGGSKETQYF. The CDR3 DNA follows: TGTGCCAGCAGCTTATACGGCGGGAGTAAAGAGACCCAGTACTTC. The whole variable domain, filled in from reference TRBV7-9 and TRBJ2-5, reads DTGVSQNPRHKITKRGQNVTFRCDPISEHNRLYWYRQTLGQGPEFLTYFQNEAQLEKSRLLSDRFSAERPKGSFSTLEIQRTEQGDSAMYLCASSLYGGSKETQYFGPGTRLLVL.

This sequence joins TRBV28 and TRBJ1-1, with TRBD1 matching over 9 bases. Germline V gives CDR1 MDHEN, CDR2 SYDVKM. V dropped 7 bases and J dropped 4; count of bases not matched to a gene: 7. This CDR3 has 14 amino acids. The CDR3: CASTVTGGPTEAFF. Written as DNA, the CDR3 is TGTGCCAGCACCGTTACAGGGGGCCCCACTGAAGCTTTCTTT.

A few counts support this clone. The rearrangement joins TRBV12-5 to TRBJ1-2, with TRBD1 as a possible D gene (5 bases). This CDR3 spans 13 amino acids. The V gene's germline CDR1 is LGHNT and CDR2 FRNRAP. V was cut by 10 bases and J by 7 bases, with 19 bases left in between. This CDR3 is CATASSGSLGYTF. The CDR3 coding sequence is TGTGCTACTGCATCCTCAGGGTCCCTTGGCTACACCTTC.

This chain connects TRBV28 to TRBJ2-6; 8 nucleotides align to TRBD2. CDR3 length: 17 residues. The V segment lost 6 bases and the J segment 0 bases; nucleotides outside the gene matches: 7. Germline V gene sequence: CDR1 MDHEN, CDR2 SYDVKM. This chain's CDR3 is CASSPAGVGSGANVLTF. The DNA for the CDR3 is TGTGCCAGCAGCCCAGCGGGAGTTGGCTCTGGGGCCAACGTCCTGACTTTC.

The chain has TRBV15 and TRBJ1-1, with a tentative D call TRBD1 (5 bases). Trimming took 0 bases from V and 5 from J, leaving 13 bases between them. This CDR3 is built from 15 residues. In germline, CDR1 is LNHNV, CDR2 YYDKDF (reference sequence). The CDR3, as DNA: TGTGCCACCAGCAGAGATTTGGGTGGGGGGACTGAAGCTTTCTTT. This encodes CATSRDLGGGTEAFF.

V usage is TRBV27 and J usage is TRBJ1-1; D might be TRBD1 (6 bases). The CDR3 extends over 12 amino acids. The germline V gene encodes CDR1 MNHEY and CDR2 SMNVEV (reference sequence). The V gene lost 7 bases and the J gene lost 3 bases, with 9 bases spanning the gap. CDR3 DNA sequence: TGTGCCAGCACCGCAGGGGACACTGAAGCTTTCTTT. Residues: CASTAGDTEAFF.

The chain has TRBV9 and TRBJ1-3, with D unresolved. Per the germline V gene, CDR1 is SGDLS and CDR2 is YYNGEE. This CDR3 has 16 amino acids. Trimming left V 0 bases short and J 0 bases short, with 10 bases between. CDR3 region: CASSVEAGGSGNTIYF. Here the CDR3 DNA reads TGTGCCAGCAGCGTAGAGGCAGGTGGCTCTGGAAACACCATATATTTT.

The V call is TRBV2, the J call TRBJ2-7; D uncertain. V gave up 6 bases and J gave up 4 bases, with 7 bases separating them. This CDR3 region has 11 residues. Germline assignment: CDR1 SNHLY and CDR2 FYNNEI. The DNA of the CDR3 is TGTGCCAGCAGGGCGGTTTACGAGCAGTACTTC. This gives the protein CASRAVYEQYF. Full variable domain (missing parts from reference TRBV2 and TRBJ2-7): EPEVTQTPSHQVTQMGQEVILRCVPISNHLYFYWYRQILGQKVEFLVSFYNNEISEKSEIFDDQFSVERPDGSNFTLKIRSTKLEDSAMYFCASRAVYEQYFGPGTRLTVT.

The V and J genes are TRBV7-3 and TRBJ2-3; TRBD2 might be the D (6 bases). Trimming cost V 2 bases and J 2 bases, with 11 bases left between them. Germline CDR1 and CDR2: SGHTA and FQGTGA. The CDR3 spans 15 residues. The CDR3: CASSLGGLDTDTQYF. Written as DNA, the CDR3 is TGTGCCAGCAGCTTAGGGGGACTTGACACAGATACGCAGTATTTT.

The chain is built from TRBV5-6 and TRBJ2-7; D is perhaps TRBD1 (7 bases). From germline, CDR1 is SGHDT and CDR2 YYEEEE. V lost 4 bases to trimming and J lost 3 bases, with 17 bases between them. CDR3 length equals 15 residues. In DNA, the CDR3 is TGTGCCAGCAGCCGACGCGGGACAGAGGACTACGAGCAGTACTTC. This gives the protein CASSRRGTEDYEQYF.

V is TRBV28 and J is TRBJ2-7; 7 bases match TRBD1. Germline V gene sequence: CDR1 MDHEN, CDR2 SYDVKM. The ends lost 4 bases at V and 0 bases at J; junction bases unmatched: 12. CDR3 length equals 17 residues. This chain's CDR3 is CASSSPGQATFSYEQYF. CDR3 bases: TGTGCCAGCAGTTCCCCCGGACAGGCTACTTTCTCCTACGAGCAGTACTTC.

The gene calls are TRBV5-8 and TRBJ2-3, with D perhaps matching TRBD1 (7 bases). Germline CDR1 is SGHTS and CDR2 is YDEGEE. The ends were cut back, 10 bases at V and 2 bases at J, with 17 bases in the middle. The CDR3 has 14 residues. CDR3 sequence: CAAGRGVVTDTQYF. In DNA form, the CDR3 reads TGTGCCGCGGGCAGGGGGGTTGTCACAGATACGCAGTATTTT.

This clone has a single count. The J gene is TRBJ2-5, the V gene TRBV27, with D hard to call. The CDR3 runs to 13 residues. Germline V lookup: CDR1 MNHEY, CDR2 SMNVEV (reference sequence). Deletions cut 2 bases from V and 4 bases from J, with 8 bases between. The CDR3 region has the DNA TGTGCCAGCAGTTTAGTGTCATCAGAGACCCAGTACTTC. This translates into CASSLVSSETQYF.

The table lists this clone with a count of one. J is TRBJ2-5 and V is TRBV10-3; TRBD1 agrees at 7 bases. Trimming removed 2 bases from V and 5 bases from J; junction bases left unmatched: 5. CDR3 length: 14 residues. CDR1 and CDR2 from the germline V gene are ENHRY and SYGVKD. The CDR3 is CAISEPTGHETQYF. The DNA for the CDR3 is TGTGCCATCAGTGAGCCGACAGGGCACGAGACCCAGTACTTC.

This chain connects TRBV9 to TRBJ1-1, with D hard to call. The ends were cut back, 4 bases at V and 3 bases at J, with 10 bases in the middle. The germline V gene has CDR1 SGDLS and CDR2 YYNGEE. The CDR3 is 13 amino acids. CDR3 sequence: CASSPRADTEAFF. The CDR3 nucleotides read TGTGCCAGCAGCCCCCGAGCCGACACTGAAGCTTTCTTT.

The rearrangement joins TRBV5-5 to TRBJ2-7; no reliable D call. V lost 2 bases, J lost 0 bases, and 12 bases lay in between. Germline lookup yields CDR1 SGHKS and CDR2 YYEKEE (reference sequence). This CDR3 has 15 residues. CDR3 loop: CASSFSQERSYEQYF. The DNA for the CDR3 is TGTGCCAGCAGCTTCTCTCAGGAACGCTCCTACGAGCAGTACTTC.

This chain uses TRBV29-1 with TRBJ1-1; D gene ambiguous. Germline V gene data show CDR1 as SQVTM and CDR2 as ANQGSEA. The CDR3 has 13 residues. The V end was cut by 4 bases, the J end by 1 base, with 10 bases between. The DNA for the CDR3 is TGCAGCGTTGCTGCCAGTCCGAACACTGAAGCTTTCTTT. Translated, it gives CSVAASPNTEAFF.